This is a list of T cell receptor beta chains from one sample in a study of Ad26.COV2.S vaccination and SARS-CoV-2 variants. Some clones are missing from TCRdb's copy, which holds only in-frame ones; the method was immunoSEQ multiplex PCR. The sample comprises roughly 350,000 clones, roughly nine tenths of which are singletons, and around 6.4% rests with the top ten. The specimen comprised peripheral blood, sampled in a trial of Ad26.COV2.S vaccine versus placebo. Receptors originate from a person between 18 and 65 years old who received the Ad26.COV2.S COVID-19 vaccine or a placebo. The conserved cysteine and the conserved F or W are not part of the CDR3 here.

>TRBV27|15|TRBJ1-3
ASSLSPGPAAGNTIY
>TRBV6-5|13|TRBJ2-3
ASSSPSAHTDTQY
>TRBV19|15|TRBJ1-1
ASSIVLVMSGNTEAF
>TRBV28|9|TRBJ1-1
ASTSGQRAF
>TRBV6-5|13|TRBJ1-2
ASSYNTGPNYGYT
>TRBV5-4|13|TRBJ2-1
ASSGGGASDNEQF
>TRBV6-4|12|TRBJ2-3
ASSGGAGTDTQY
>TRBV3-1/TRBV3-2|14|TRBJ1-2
ASSQKGAGHYYGYT
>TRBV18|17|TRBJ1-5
ASSPASGGTHNSNQPQH
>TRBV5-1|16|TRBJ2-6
ASSLPPPGLFGANVLT
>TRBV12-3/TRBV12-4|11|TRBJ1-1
ASSPLGGTEAF
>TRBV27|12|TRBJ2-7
ASSLVQGGYEQY
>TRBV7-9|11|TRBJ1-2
ASSFSEARGYT
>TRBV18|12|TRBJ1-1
ASSRNAMNTEAF
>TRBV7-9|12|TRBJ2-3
ASSFEGRSDTQY
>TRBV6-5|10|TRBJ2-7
ASNSGSYEQY
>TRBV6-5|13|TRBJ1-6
ASRAVPGENSPLH
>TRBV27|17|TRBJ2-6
ASVVCRGGEKSGANVLT
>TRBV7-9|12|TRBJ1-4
ASSLTGSSEKLF
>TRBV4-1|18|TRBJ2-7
ASSQDWRPTGLGSSYEQY
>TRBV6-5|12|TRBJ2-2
ASSPGTRAGELF
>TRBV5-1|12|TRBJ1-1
ASSFGTLNTEAF
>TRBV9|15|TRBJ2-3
ASSNRDRGGLSDTQY
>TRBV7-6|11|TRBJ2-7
ASSPQEDYEQY
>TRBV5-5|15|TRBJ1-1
ASSLEGTGAGGSEAF
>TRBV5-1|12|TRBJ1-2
ATKGQGASYGYT
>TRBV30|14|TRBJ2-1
AWRRLRQRPYNEQF
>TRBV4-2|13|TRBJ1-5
ASSQEYRADQPQH
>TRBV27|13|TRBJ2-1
ASNLEGALYNEQF
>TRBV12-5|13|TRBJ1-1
ASGLSSGTGTEAF
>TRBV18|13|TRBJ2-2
ASSPTGARTGELF
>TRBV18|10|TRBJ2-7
ASSPGTLEQY
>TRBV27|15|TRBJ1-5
ASSSQAWGDSNQPQH
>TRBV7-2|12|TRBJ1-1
ASSYSTGNTEAF
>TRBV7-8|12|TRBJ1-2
ASSYGQGDYGYT
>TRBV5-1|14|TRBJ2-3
ASSLALQGTPDTQY
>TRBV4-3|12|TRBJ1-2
ASSHSQGNYGYT
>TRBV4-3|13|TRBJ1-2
ASSHVQGSNYGYT
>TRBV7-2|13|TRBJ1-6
ASSLTGTGNSPLH
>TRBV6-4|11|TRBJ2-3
ASSDQATNTQY
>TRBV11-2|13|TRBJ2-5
ASSAPSGGEETQY